A single sample gave rise to the 10 T cell receptor beta chains below, sequenced in a study of Ad26.COV2.S vaccination and SARS-CoV-2 variants (dated by TCRdb to the early 2020s). What the treatment or condition label conveys for this sample: some 20 received Ad26.COV2.S at low or high dose, single or two shots; several received placebo; per-sample allocation not given. For vaccine and placebo recipients, repertoires were sequenced using samples collected on day 63 after the first injection. Library generation was performed with the immunoSEQ multiplex PCR assay. TCRdb holds this immuneACCESS table with in-frame rearrangements only. Some clones are missing; in checked studies, unresolved V genes explain under half, and the rest has no known cause. The sample data list about 350,000 clones, and 70% to 90% of these were observed just once. Of the sample, around 10% falls within the top ten clones.

The material was peripheral blood, obtained in a trial of Ad26.COV2.S vaccine versus placebo. All receptors derive from a person between 18 and 60 years old who received the Ad26.COV2.S COVID-19 vaccine or a placebo.

This clone occurred once. This CDR3 reads CASSFQGAFYGYTF. Here the CDR3 DNA reads TGTGCCAGCAGTTTCCAGGGGGCCTTCTATGGCTACACCTTC. V usage is TRBV28 and J usage is TRBJ1-2, with 8 bases that match TRBD1. Germline assignment: CDR1 MDHEN and CDR2 SYDVKM. V trimming: 3 bases; J trimming: 4 bases; junction bases outside the gene matches: 4. CDR3 length equals 14 residues.

The chain combines TRBV4-1 with TRBJ2-4, with D maybe TRBD1 (7 bases). Trimming took 4 bases from V and 7 from J, leaving 17 bases between them. Per the germline V gene, CDR1 is MGHRA and CDR2 is YSYEKL. The CDR3 totals 15 residues. CDR3 in amino acids: CASSLDREVWNIQYF. CDR3 nucleotide sequence: TGCGCCAGCAGCCTTGACAGGGAGGTTTGGAACATTCAGTACTTC.

The CDR3 region is CASSYWTTGNLDGYTF. The CDR3 region has the DNA TGTGCCAGCAGTTACTGGACTACAGGGAACTTGGATGGCTACACCTTC. This rearrangement joins TRBV6-6 to TRBJ1-2; perhaps TRBD1 as D (6 bases). Germline V lookup: CDR1 MNHNY, CDR2 SVGAGI (reference sequence). V was pared by 1 base and J by 6 bases, with 18 bases between. This CDR3 spans 16 amino acids.

About this clone: Other DNA sequences in the sample encode the same CDR3. The chain recombines TRBV5-6 with TRBJ2-1; D call uncertain. The germline gives CDR1 SGHDT, CDR2 YYEEEE. Trimming left V 2 bases short and J 6 bases short, with 3 bases between. The CDR3 length is 11 residues. CDR3 sequence: CASSLSNEQFF. DNA for the CDR3: TGTGCCAGCAGCTTAAGCAATGAGCAGTTCTTC.

J is TRBJ2-5 and V is TRBV9; 11 bases align to TRBD1. With 2 bases clipped from V and 0 bases from J, the junction kept 6 bases outside the gene matches. The V gene's germline CDR1 is SGDLS and CDR2 YYNGEE. The CDR3 is 17 residues long. The CDR3 loop is CASSVQGTGGYQETQYF. The CDR3 DNA is TGTGCCAGCAGCGTTCAGGGGACAGGGGGTTACCAAGAGACCCAGTACTTC.

The chain couples TRBV7-2 to TRBJ2-5; TRBD2 matches 7 bases. Germline trimming cut 4 bases from V and 5 bases from J; bases unmatched to any gene: 13. Germline V gives CDR1 SGHTA, CDR2 FQGNSA. The CDR3 extends over 16 amino acids. In DNA, the CDR3 is TGTGCCAGCAGCTCCTCAGCGGGGATCCTCGGGGAGACCCAGTACTTC. The encoded protein is CASSSSAGILGETQYF.

The genes are TRBV28 and TRBJ1-6, with TRBD1 identical over 7 bases. V lost 8 bases, J lost 6 bases, and 10 bases stayed unmatched. The CDR3 covers 15 residues. In germline, CDR1 is MDHEN, CDR2 SYDVKM. In nucleotides, the CDR3 is TGTGCCAGCGACTCGGCAGGGGGGACTAATTCACCCCTCCACTTT. This encodes CASDSAGGTNSPLHF.

This sequence joins TRBV19 and TRBJ2-5; TRBD2 is a possible D gene (5 bases). With 2 bases removed from V and 1 base from J, the gap between germline ends came to 14 bases. The CDR3 has 16 residues. Germline loops: CDR1 LNHDA, CDR2 SQIVND (reference sequence). The DNA for the CDR3 is TGTGCCAGTAGTATAATTCCGGAGGCCAGCCAAGAGACCCAGTACTTC. Translated, it gives CASSIIPEASQETQYF.

The CDR3 bases are TGTGCCAGCAGCGTGGGACAGGGAGGCGAGCAGTACTTC. It is translated as CASSVGQGGEQYF. The chain employs TRBV6-5 and TRBJ2-7, with TRBD1 identical over 9 bases. CDR1 is MNHEY, CDR2 SVGAGI, per germline. The CDR3 is made up of 13 amino acids. The junction had 6 bases not matched to a gene; V was cut back by 6 bases and J by 6 bases.

The chain carries TRBV4-3 and TRBJ2-2; D unclear. CDR3 length: 15 amino acids. From germline, CDR1 is LGHNA and CDR2 YSLEER. Trimming pared 4 bases from V and 4 bases from J, leaving 13 bases between. The CDR3: CASSLLETGTGELFF. Here the CDR3 DNA reads TGCGCCAGCAGCCTTCTTGAGACGGGCACCGGGGAGCTGTTTTTT.